The clone carrying this T cell receptor (beta chain) showed up just a few times. Its cognate antigen is unknown. This specimen comes from a study of T-cell memory formation after mild COVID-19. As for the study in general: Largely, the TCR clusters proved donor specific.

This CDR3 contains 14 residues. The ends were cut back, 7 bases at V and 11 bases at J, with 23 bases in the middle. TCRdb re-called the 5' RACE reads through MiXCR, storing one row per CDR3 protein. The table lists about 320,000 distinct CDR3 sequences, roughly an eighth of them singletons. Study observations and caveats: Day 15 to 85 contracting clones showed balanced CD4/CD8; day 15 to 37 expanders favored CD4+. Shrinking CD4+ clones resided mostly in CM and EM, and CD8+ ones in EMRA.

The chain couples TRBV12-3 or TRBV12-4 to TRBJ1-1, with D perhaps matching TRBD1 (6 bases). Source material: PBMCs or a T cell subset sorted from them (not recorded which). The receptor's source is a man between 18 and 29 years old who had mild COVID-19 (a few samples of this study predate the infection). Cell type and time point are not known. CDR3 in DNA: TGTGCCAGCACCGATACCGGGACACGGTTTAGCGCTTTCTTT. Translation gives CASTDTGTRFSAFF.